Following are 31 T cell receptor beta chains from one sample sequenced in a study of T cell responses to AZD1222 COVID-19 vaccine. Sequenced by immunoSEQ multiplex PCR; TCRdb stores in-frame clones only, minus some. The sample includes about 190,000 clones, roughly 91% of them seen just once. Source: peripheral blood, taken on day 0 of AZD1222 vaccination. These receptors all come from an adult in good health.

This clone occurred once. The rearrangement links TRBV24-1 to TRBJ1-1, with D possibly being TRBD1 (5 bases). The V gene's germline CDR1 is KGHDR and CDR2 SFDVKD. The CDR3 runs to 20 residues. V was trimmed by 0 bases and J by 1 base, leaving 23 bases between them. The CDR3 bases are TGTGCCACCAGTGATTTGCAAATCCCCGGGACCTGGAAAAGGAACACTGAAGCTTTCTTT. Amino acid sequence: CATSDLQIPGTWKRNTEAFF.

Of note for this clone: One junction end disagrees with the germline gene, perhaps due to a read error. The rearrangement uses TRBV15 and TRBJ2-3; 7 bases map to TRBD2. Germline lookup yields CDR1 LNHNV and CDR2 YYDKDF (reference sequence). CDR3 length equals 16 residues. CDR3 loop: CATSGETREVVDTQYF. As DNA, the CDR3 is TGTGCCACCAGCGGAGAAACACGGGAGGTCGTGGATACGCAGTATTTT.

The chain is built from TRBV7-2 and TRBJ2-2; no reliable D call. This CDR3 spans 18 amino acids. CDR1 and CDR2 from the germline V gene are SGHTA and FQGNSA. Trimming pared 3 bases from V and 5 bases from J, leaving 22 bases between. CDR3 in DNA: TGTGCCAGCAGCTTTCCCCAGGACCAAACTTACCGAACCGGGGAGCTGTTTTTT. Its protein is CASSFPQDQTYRTGELFF.

This chain uses TRBV18 with TRBJ1-4, with 10 nucleotides matching TRBD1. Germline CDR1 is KGHSH and CDR2 is LQKENI. Trimming at V came to 2 bases and at J to 7 bases, leaving 7 bases not matched to a gene. The CDR3 loop spans 16 amino acids. The CDR3 nucleotides read TGTGCCAGCTCACCATCTTACGGGACAGGGGCTGAAAAACTGTTTTTT. This codes for CASSPSYGTGAEKLFF.

This chain links TRBV2 with TRBJ1-1; possibly TRBD1 for D (5 bases). The CDR3 runs 12 residues. Germline CDR1 and CDR2: SNHLY and FYNNEI. Trimming cost V 10 bases and J 5 bases, with 14 bases left between them. The CDR3 DNA reads TGTGCCACCCTAGCAGGGTGGACTGAAGCTTTCTTT. It encodes CATLAGWTEAFF.

The V gene is TRBV27, the J gene TRBJ2-2; no reliable D call. Per germline, CDR1 MNHEY and CDR2 SMNVEV (reference sequence). This CDR3 has 13 amino acids. V was trimmed by 4 bases and J by 4 bases, leaving 7 bases between them. CDR3 bases: TGTGCCAGCAGTTCCGCTCGCACCGGGGAGCTGTTTTTT. This translates into CASSSARTGELFF.

V is TRBV9 and J is TRBJ1-3, with D tentatively TRBD1 (5 bases). Germline lookup yields CDR1 SGDLS and CDR2 YYNGEE. There are 16 residues in the CDR3. The V and J ends lost 0 bases and 1 base respectively, with 11 bases between them. As DNA, the CDR3 is TGTGCCAGCAGCGTAGCAGGGCTTGAGTCTGGAAACACCATATATTTT. Translation gives CASSVAGLESGNTIYF.

The rearrangement uses TRBV7-9 and TRBJ2-1; TRBD1 might be the D (5 bases). CDR1 SEHNR and CDR2 FQNEAQ come from the germline V gene (reference sequence). The V end was cut by 1 base, the J end by 6 bases, with 13 bases between. The CDR3 loop spans 15 amino acids. The CDR3 sequence is CASSLGAGLGNEQFF. The DNA of the CDR3 is TGTGCCAGCAGCTTAGGGGCAGGGTTGGGCAATGAGCAGTTCTTC.

This clone occurred once. CDR3 loop: CASSYGQGKQFF. The CDR3 coding sequence is TGTGCCAGCAGCTATGGACAGGGGAAGCAGTTCTTC. This chain links TRBV7-3 with TRBJ2-1; TRBD1 aligns across 9 bases. Germline V gene data show CDR1 as SGHTA and CDR2 as FQGTGA. This CDR3 is 12 amino acids long. J lost 11 bases, V lost 4 bases, and 3 bases had no gene match.

This rearrangement joins TRBV12-5 to TRBJ2-4; perhaps TRBD1 as D (6 bases). Germline lookup yields CDR1 LGHNT and CDR2 FRNRAP. CDR3 length: 15 residues. Between the trimmed V and J ends, which lost 6 bases and 7 bases, there was a span of 19 bases. This CDR3 reads CASGRGTGSSNIQYF. CDR3 bases: TGTGCTAGTGGCCGCGGAACAGGGAGCAGTAACATTCAGTACTTC. The full variable domain, its missing parts supplied by reference TRBV12-5 and TRBJ2-4, is DARVTQTPRHKVTEMGQEVTMRCQPILGHNTVFWYRQTMMQGLELLAYFRNRAPLDDSGMPKDRFSAEMPDATLATLKIQPSEPRDSAVYFCASGRGTGSSNIQYFGAGTRLSVL.

The V call is TRBV28, the J call TRBJ1-2; 8 bases map to TRBD1. With V trimmed by 2 bases and J by 6 bases, 5 bases remained unmatched. This CDR3 is 14 amino acids long. Germline V gene data show CDR1 as MDHEN and CDR2 as SYDVKM. The chain's CDR3 is CASSLVAGGDGYTF. CDR3 bases: TGTGCCAGCAGTTTAGTCGCAGGGGGCGATGGCTACACCTTC.

The chain employs TRBV5-1 and TRBJ2-7; 12 bases fit TRBD2. The V segment lost 7 bases and the J segment 5 bases; nucleotides outside the gene matches: 7. The CDR3 extends over 14 amino acids. The germline V gene has CDR1 SGHRS and CDR2 YFSETQ. The CDR3 DNA follows: TGCGCCAGCGGTAGGACTAGCGGGAACGACGAGCAGTACTTC. Its protein is CASGRTSGNDEQYF.

CDR3 amino acids: CASSPKQGASGYTF. DNA of the CDR3: TGTGCCAGCTCACCTAAACAGGGGGCGAGTGGCTACACCTTC. The rearrangement links TRBV18 to TRBJ1-2, with 9 bases matching TRBD1. The CDR3 runs 14 residues. Germline V lookup: CDR1 KGHSH, CDR2 LQKENI. With 3 bases clipped from V and 7 bases from J, the junction kept 6 bases outside the gene matches.

This chain links TRBV5-1 with TRBJ2-1; weak D call: TRBD2 (6 bases). The CDR3 loop spans 15 amino acids. V lost 1 base and J lost 7, with 15 bases in between. CDR1 is SGHRS, CDR2 YFSETQ, per germline. The CDR3, as DNA: TGCGCCAGCAGCTTGACAGGAGGGTCTTGGAATGAGCAGTTCTTC. The encoded protein is CASSLTGGSWNEQFF.

This chain uses TRBV4-3 with TRBJ2-1; D ambiguous. This CDR3 spans 14 amino acids. Trimming shortened V by 2 bases and J by 3 bases, and 8 bases separated the two germline ends. Germline V gene lookup returns CDR1 LGHNA and CDR2 YSLEER. The DNA for the CDR3 is TGCGCCAGCAGCCAAAGGGCTGGCTACAATGAGCAGTTCTTC. It translates to CASSQRAGYNEQFF.

The J gene is TRBJ2-7, the V gene TRBV5-1, with D perhaps being TRBD1 or TRBD2 (5 bases each). V was trimmed by 0 bases and J by 6 bases, leaving 13 bases between them. Germline CDR1 reads SGHRS; CDR2 reads YFSETQ. The CDR3 extends over 14 amino acids. CDR3 protein: CASSLAGAWGEQYF. Here the CDR3 DNA reads TGCGCCAGCAGCTTGGCCGGGGCCTGGGGCGAGCAGTACTTC.

The chain recombines TRBV4-1 with TRBJ2-6; tentatively, D is TRBD1 (6 bases). Trimming removed 2 bases from V and 0 bases from J, with 14 bases in between. The CDR3 loop spans 18 amino acids. Germline V CDR1 and CDR2: MGHRA, YSYEKL. This chain's CDR3 is CASSQWAGDLSGANVLTF. CDR3 bases: TGCGCCAGCAGCCAATGGGCAGGGGATCTCTCTGGGGCCAACGTCCTGACTTTC.

V is TRBV10-3 and J is TRBJ2-6; TRBD1 agrees at 8 bases. V shed 1 base, J shed 0 bases, and the junction held 5 bases outside the gene matches. CDR1 and CDR2 (germline): ENHRY, SYGVKD. The CDR3 length is 18 residues. DNA of the CDR3: TGTGCCATCAGTGAGTGGGGACAGGTGAGCTCTGGGGCCAACGTCCTGACTTTC. Its translation: CAISEWGQVSSGANVLTF.

CDR3 sequence (DNA): TGTGCCAGGGACAGTTACTACGAGCAGTACTTC. It yields the protein CARDSYYEQYF. V usage is TRBV3-1 (or the pseudogene TRBV3-2) and J usage is TRBJ2-7, with a weak D call TRBD1 (6 bases). Trimming removed 9 bases from V and 3 bases from J, with 9 bases in between. The length of the CDR3 is 11 residues. Per germline, CDR1 LGHDT and CDR2 YNNKEL (reference sequence).

V gene TRBV7-3 combines with J gene TRBJ2-6; the match to TRBD2 covers 13 bases. The CDR3 spans 20 residues. Germline-derived CDR1 and CDR2 are SGHTA and FQGTGA. With 5 bases clipped from V and 0 bases from J, the junction kept 10 bases outside the gene matches. CDR3 sequence reads: CASSTIPGLAGASGANVLTF. The CDR3 DNA reads as TGTGCCAGCAGCACGATACCCGGACTAGCGGGGGCCTCTGGGGCCAACGTCCTGACTTTC.

The chain combines TRBV28 with TRBJ2-7; D is uncertain. With 8 bases removed from V and 3 bases from J, the gap between germline ends came to 20 bases. This CDR3 contains 15 residues. CDR1 is MDHEN, CDR2 SYDVKM, per germline. The CDR3 nucleotides read TGTGCCAGCCAAAAAGCCTTTGGGCCTAGCTACGAGCAGTACTTC. It specifies CASQKAFGPSYEQYF.

This clone has just a few counts. The CDR3 coding sequence is TGTGCCAGCAGCGTAGGGGGGGGCCGACTCGCAGATACGCAGTATTTT. Protein product: CASSVGGGRLADTQYF. The V gene is TRBV9, the J gene TRBJ2-3; D possibly corresponds to TRBD2 (7 bases). The V gene's germline CDR1 is SGDLS and CDR2 YYNGEE. The CDR3 loop spans 16 amino acids. V lost 0 bases and J lost 4, with 15 bases in between.

The CDR3: CASSRTATGVLLVQYF. CDR3 DNA: TGTGCCAGCAGCCGTACAGCCACAGGGGTCCTACTGGTGCAGTACTTC. The gene calls are TRBV27 and TRBJ2-7; 7 bases map to TRBD1. Trimming removed 6 bases from V and 9 bases from J; junction bases left unmatched: 20. CDR1 and CDR2 (germline): MNHEY, SMNVEV (reference sequence). The CDR3 loop spans 16 amino acids.

The gene calls are TRBV20-1 and TRBJ1-1; D is undetermined. This CDR3 has 11 amino acids. Germline CDR1 DFQATT, CDR2 SNEGSKA (reference sequence). V lost 5 bases and J lost 6, with 10 bases in between. CDR3: CSADRGAEAFF. For the CDR3, the DNA is TGCAGTGCTGATCGTGGGGCTGAAGCTTTCTTT.

V and J are TRBV7-2 and TRBJ1-1; no clear D. Germline V gives CDR1 SGHTA, CDR2 FQGNSA. The CDR3 sequence is 14 residues long. The germline V and J ends were trimmed by 4 bases and 3 bases, with 12 bases remaining between them. CDR3 bases: TGTGCCAGCAGCTACGTCCTGGGTGACACTGAAGCTTTCTTT. Its protein is CASSYVLGDTEAFF. Variable domain in full (rest from reference TRBV7-2 and TRBJ1-1): GAGVSQSPSNKVTEKGKDVELRCDPISGHTALYWYRQSLGQGLEFLIYFQGNSAPDKSGLPSDRFSAERTGGSVSTLTIQRTQQEDSAVYLCASSYVLGDTEAFFGQGTRLTVV.

The chain couples TRBV5-4 to TRBJ1-2; unclear D gene. CDR1 SGHNT and CDR2 YYREEE come from the germline V gene (reference sequence). Trimming took 0 bases from V and 3 from J, leaving 12 bases between them. The CDR3 loop spans 15 amino acids. Here the CDR3 reads CASSLAPDPDYGYTF. The CDR3 DNA follows: TGTGCCAGCAGCTTGGCCCCAGACCCGGACTATGGCTACACCTTC.

This clone was seen only once. V and J are TRBV19 and TRBJ2-2, with D hard to call. V lost 10 bases and J lost 2, with 14 bases in between. Germline V lookup: CDR1 LNHDA, CDR2 SQIVND (reference sequence). The CDR3 is 14 amino acids. This chain's CDR3 is CATAKEANTGELFF. The CDR3 region has the DNA TGTGCCACCGCCAAGGAAGCAAACACCGGGGAGCTGTTTTTT. The full variable domain, its missing parts supplied by reference TRBV19 and TRBJ2-2, is DGGITQSPKYLFRKEGQNVTLSCEQNLNHDAMYWYRQDPGQGLRLIYYSQIVNDFQKGDIAEGYSVSREKKESFPLTVTSAQKNPTAFYLCATAKEANTGELFFGEGSRLTVL.

The chain carries TRBV7-3 and TRBJ1-3, with D hard to call. V shed 1 base and J shed 1 base, with 5 bases lying between them. The CDR3 is 14 residues long. CDR1 SGHTA and CDR2 FQGTGA come from the germline V gene. The CDR3 reads CASSLIGSGNTIYF. CDR3 DNA sequence: TGTGCCAGCAGCTTAATCGGTTCTGGAAACACCATATATTTT.

The CDR3 region is CASSSGTGETQYF. The CDR3 region has the DNA TGTGCCAGCAGCTCCGGGACGGGAGAGACCCAGTACTTC. The V gene is TRBV7-3, the J gene TRBJ2-5, with D perhaps being TRBD1 or TRBD2 (5 bases each). Germline values: CDR1 SGHTA, CDR2 FQGTGA. Trimming removed 4 bases from V and 4 bases from J, with 10 bases in between. The CDR3 has 13 amino acids.

A remark on this clone: The sample carries other DNA sequences with the same CDR3. This chain joins TRBV5-4 and TRBJ2-3; 7 nucleotides align to TRBD2. V lost 0 bases and J lost 6; bases outside the gene matches: 1. The CDR3 runs to 13 residues. The germline gives CDR1 SGHNT, CDR2 YYREEE (reference sequence). CDR3 in DNA: TGTGCCAGCAGCTTGGAGGGAGGGGATACGCAGTATTTT. Translating gives CASSLEGGDTQYF.

This sequence joins TRBV11-3 and TRBJ2-3; no clear D. CDR1 is SGHNT, CDR2 YENEEA, per germline. V was trimmed by 2 bases and J by 4 bases, leaving 7 bases between them. The CDR3 sequence is 13 residues long. CDR3 bases: TGTGCCAGCAGCTTAACCAGCCCAGATACGCAGTATTTT. Encoded protein: CASSLTSPDTQYF.